This T cell receptor (beta chain) was retrieved from a study of T cells in Graves' hyperthyroidism and ophthalmopathy. TCR beta CDR3 regions were amplified from RNA transcripts. The HTBI primer set served for first-round RT-PCR of the TCR CDR3. TCRdb re-called the multiplex PCR reads through MiXCR, storing one row per CDR3 protein. The sample shows approximately 400,000 distinct CDR3 sequences, around a quarter of them seen only once. The study left out patients who had uncontrolled infection, other autoimmune disease, pregnancy or lactation. PBMCs were derived from about 10 ml fresh peripheral blood. Findings and limits, study-wide: In blood, most of the thyroid clonotypes expanded above 0.001 were also present.

The CDR3 is 16 amino acids. Trimming at V came to 6 bases and at J to 4 bases, leaving 15 bases not matched to a gene. Per germline, CDR1 MNHNS and CDR2 SASEGT. Worth noting for this clonotype: Its antigen is unidentified.

J is TRBJ2-7 and V is TRBV6-1; 7 bases map to TRBD1. The sequence was obtained from a man in his fifties with Graves' hyperthyroidism. Sequenced material: blood. The CDR3 reads CASREFSPGQKYEQYF. In DNA, the CDR3 is TGTGCCAGCAGGGAGTTTTCCCCGGGACAGAAATACGAGCAGTACTTC.